These 23 T cell receptor beta chains were sequenced from one sample in a study of response to subunit inactivated influenza vaccine. TCRdb passed the RT-PCR reads through MiXCR, listing each CDR3 protein once. The sample yields fewer than 700,000 distinct CDR3 sequences, 13% seen once. The material was PBMCs from blood, obtained roughly 45 days after vaccination. The source is a man aged 45-60 years who received an inactivated influenza vaccine.

The genes are TRBV5-1 and TRBJ2-1; TRBD1 is a possible D gene (6 bases). In germline, CDR1 is SGHRS, CDR2 YFSETQ. V gave up 4 bases and J gave up 0 bases, with 11 bases separating them. The CDR3 sequence is 15 residues long. The CDR3 loop reads CASSRLTGSYNEQFF. Written as DNA, the CDR3 is TGCGCCAGCAGCCGCCTGACAGGCTCCTACAATGAGCAGTTCTTC. The variable domain in full, with the rest retrieved from reference TRBV5-1 and TRBJ2-1, is KAGVTQTPRYLIKTRGQQVTLSCSPISGHRSVSWYQQTPGQGLQFLFEYFSETQRNKGNFPGRFSGRQFSNSRSEMNVSTLELGDSALYLCASSRLTGSYNEQFFGPGTRLTVL.

This clonotype turned up a few times. Here the CDR3 reads CATRIGRQGKDFEQYF. CDR3 DNA sequence: TGTGCCACCAGAATCGGCCGACAGGGGAAGGATTTCGAGCAGTACTTC. This chain connects TRBV24-1 to TRBJ2-7, with 8 nucleotides matching TRBD1. The CDR3 covers 16 residues. V lost 7 bases and J lost 6; bases outside the gene matches: 16. Germline V gene data show CDR1 as KGHDR and CDR2 as SFDVKD.

This clonotype was seen only once. This sequence joins TRBV2 and TRBJ2-3; 9 bases map to TRBD1. Germline CDR1 SNHLY, CDR2 FYNNEI. Trimming at V came to 7 bases and at J to 8 bases, leaving 13 bases not matched to a gene. The CDR3 contains 15 residues. The chain's CDR3 is CASTRLGTGSTTQYF. As DNA, the CDR3 is TGTGCCAGCACCCGTCTTGGGACAGGGAGTACTACGCAGTATTTT.

This clonotype was observed many times. The gene calls are TRBV20-1 and TRBJ2-2; weak D call: TRBD1 (5 bases). V shed 3 bases and J shed 0 bases, with 11 bases lying between them. CDR3 size: 15 residues. Germline CDR1 is DFQATT and CDR2 is SNEGSKA (reference sequence). CDR3 residues: CSASLGPANTGELFF. CDR3 coding DNA: TGCAGTGCTAGTCTGGGGCCAGCGAACACCGGGGAGCTGTTTTTT.

The sample holds a few counts of this clonotype. This chain joins TRBV7-2 and TRBJ2-1; D not resolved. The CDR3 is 12 amino acids. With 3 bases removed from V and 5 bases from J, the gap between germline ends came to 5 bases. The germline gives CDR1 SGHTA, CDR2 FQGNSA. CDR3: CASSFWDNEQFF. CDR3 coding DNA: TGTGCCAGCAGCTTTTGGGACAATGAGCAGTTCTTC.

Many counts were recorded for this clonotype. The rearrangement joins TRBV20-1 to TRBJ2-7; 16 nucleotides align to TRBD2. V lost 5 bases to trimming and J lost 2 bases; unmatched junction nucleotides: 6. The CDR3 sequence is 16 residues long. Looked up from germline, CDR1 is DFQATT and CDR2 is SNEGSKA (reference sequence). This chain's CDR3 is CSAGGTSGRGTYEQYF. The CDR3 bases are TGCAGTGCTGGGGGGACTAGCGGGAGGGGGACCTACGAGCAGTACTTC.

The chain links TRBV4-2 to TRBJ2-1; 7 positions agree with TRBD2. Germline V gives CDR1 LGHNA, CDR2 YNFKEQ. V lost 4 bases, J lost 8 bases, and 11 bases stayed unmatched. This CDR3 spans 15 amino acids. The CDR3 coding sequence is TGTGCCAGCAGCCTCGCCCGGACTAGTACCGATGAGCAGTTCTTC. Translation: CASSLARTSTDEQFF.

The chain joins TRBV5-1 to TRBJ2-7; D remains unclear. V lost 0 bases, J lost 5 bases, and 9 bases lay in between. The CDR3 totals 13 residues. Germline V gene sequence: CDR1 SGHRS, CDR2 YFSETQ. The CDR3 loop is CASSLVGVHEQYF. Written as DNA, the CDR3 is TGCGCCAGCAGCTTGGTTGGGGTCCACGAGCAGTACTTC.

This sequence joins TRBV20-1 and TRBJ2-7, with TRBD2 matching over 8 bases. CDR3 length: 14 amino acids. Germline V gives CDR1 DFQATT, CDR2 SNEGSKA (reference sequence). With V trimmed by 6 bases and J by 2 bases, 9 bases remained unmatched. The CDR3 spells CSAPGRGGTYEQYF. In DNA, the CDR3 is TGCAGTGCCCCAGGCCGGGGGGGGACCTACGAGCAGTACTTC.

This clonotype was recorded at least ten times. The rearrangement joins TRBV10-3 to TRBJ2-2; perhaps TRBD1 as D (6 bases). Between the trimmed V and J ends, which lost 6 bases and 4 bases, there was a span of 12 bases. This CDR3 spans 14 amino acids. In germline, CDR1 is ENHRY, CDR2 SYGVKD. CDR3 coding DNA: TGTGCCATCAGACCGGGACATTCCACCGGGGAGCTGTTTTTT. Protein: CAIRPGHSTGELFF.

V is TRBV7-9 and J is TRBJ2-7, with D perhaps matching TRBD1 (6 bases). The CDR3 contains 15 residues. V gave up 1 base and J gave up 2 bases, with 12 bases separating them. The germline gives CDR1 SEHNR, CDR2 FQNEAQ (reference sequence). The CDR3 DNA reads TGTGCCAGCAGCTTAGATTCAGGGGCCACCTACGAGCAGTACTTC. Protein sequence: CASSLDSGATYEQYF.

This clonotype was detected many times. The rearrangement links TRBV11-2 to TRBJ2-1; 7 nucleotides line up with TRBD2. This CDR3 is 15 amino acids long. Germline V gene data show CDR1 as SGHAT and CDR2 as FQNNGV. V was clipped by 4 bases and J by 7 bases; unmatched bases: 10. In DNA form, the CDR3 reads TGTGCCAGCAGCTCATGGGCTAGCGGAGGGAATGAGCAGTTCTTC. Translation: CASSSWASGGNEQFF.

The CDR3 protein is CASSYSSHRDIGSYEQYF. The CDR3 nucleotides read TGTGCCAGCAGTTACTCGTCCCACAGGGACATAGGTTCCTACGAGCAGTACTTC. The chain joins TRBV6-5 to TRBJ2-7; D might be TRBD1 (6 bases). Germline V gene data show CDR1 as MNHEY and CDR2 as SVGAGI. V lost 0 bases, J lost 1 base, and 19 bases lay in between. This CDR3 spans 18 amino acids.

This clonotype was seen more than once but under ten times. This chain joins TRBV28 and TRBJ1-1, with D unclear. CDR1 and CDR2 (germline): MDHEN, SYDVKM. Deletions cut 6 bases from V and 1 base from J, with 12 bases between. The CDR3 is 14 residues long. The CDR3 loop is CASRTRTENTEAFF. CDR3 nucleotide sequence: TGTGCCAGCAGAACAAGGACGGAGAACACTGAAGCTTTCTTT.

The chain links TRBV24-1 to TRBJ2-3, with D unclear. The CDR3 extends over 14 amino acids. The germline gives CDR1 KGHDR, CDR2 SFDVKD. The V end lost 8 bases, the J end lost 5 bases, and 16 bases lay between the germline ends. The CDR3 coding sequence is TGTGCCACCATGGCCTGGGGTGGGGTAGATACGCAGTATTTT. This sequence encodes CATMAWGGVDTQYF.

This clonotype came up many times. The rearrangement links TRBV27 to TRBJ1-2; D not resolved. This CDR3 spans 14 amino acids. V gave up 5 bases and J gave up 4 bases, with 14 bases separating them. Germline V lookup: CDR1 MNHEY, CDR2 SMNVEV (reference sequence). The CDR3 is CASSPTRETYGYTF. For the CDR3, the DNA is TGTGCCAGCAGTCCCACTCGGGAAACCTATGGCTACACCTTC.

This clonotype was seen ten or more times. The chain carries TRBV27 and TRBJ2-7, with D uncertain. The V gene's germline CDR1 is MNHEY and CDR2 SMNVEV (reference sequence). CDR3 length equals 13 residues. The germline V and J ends were trimmed by 3 bases and 2 bases, with 8 bases remaining between them. The CDR3 protein is CASSFDFAYEQYF. The CDR3 coding sequence is TGTGCCAGCAGTTTCGACTTTGCCTACGAGCAGTACTTC.

The chain carries TRBV20-1 and TRBJ2-5; 10 nucleotides agree with TRBD2. The V and J ends lost 3 bases and 1 base, in that order; junction bases with no gene match: 2. Germline CDR1 DFQATT, CDR2 SNEGSKA (reference sequence). This CDR3 spans 14 amino acids. CDR3 sequence (DNA): TGCAGTGCTAGTCTAGCGGGGGTCCAAGAGACCCAGTACTTC. Amino acids: CSASLAGVQETQYF.

The V gene is TRBV6-1, the J gene TRBJ1-1; TRBD1 is a possible D gene (6 bases). The CDR3 spans 12 residues. Germline lookup yields CDR1 MNHNS and CDR2 SASEGT. Trimming removed 5 bases from V and 5 bases from J, with 9 bases in between. DNA for the CDR3: TGTGCCAGCAGTAAACAGGGTACTGAAGCTTTCTTT. It encodes CASSKQGTEAFF.

The chain couples TRBV3-1 to TRBJ2-7; 16 positions agree with TRBD2. Looked up from germline, CDR1 is LGHDT and CDR2 is YNNKEL (reference sequence). After removal of 4 bases from V and 2 bases from J, the junction contained 5 bases not matched to a gene. The CDR3 spans 17 residues. The CDR3 spells CASSPSGTSGRAYEQYF. In DNA form, the CDR3 reads TGTGCCAGCAGCCCCTCTGGGACTAGCGGGAGGGCCTACGAGCAGTACTTC.

This rearrangement joins TRBV4-3 to TRBJ1-5; perhaps TRBD1 as D (5 bases). Germline values: CDR1 LGHNA, CDR2 YSLEER. This CDR3 comprises 14 residues. V dropped 0 bases and J dropped 6 bases, with 9 bases sitting between them. The CDR3 region is CASSQEAGSQPQHF. In DNA form, the CDR3 reads TGCGCCAGCAGCCAAGAGGCAGGGAGTCAGCCCCAGCATTTT.

This clonotype came up a few times. This chain connects TRBV20-1 to TRBJ2-3; TRBD2 matches 15 bases. The CDR3 is 16 residues long. Germline trimming cut 6 bases from V and 0 bases from J; bases unmatched to any gene: 4. CDR1 and CDR2 (germline): DFQATT, SNEGSKA (reference sequence). The CDR3 DNA follows: TGCAGTGCCGCTGGACTAGCGGGGGGGAGCACAGATACGCAGTATTTT. Translation gives CSAAGLAGGSTDTQYF.

The chain links TRBV5-1 to TRBJ1-4; 7 bases match TRBD1. Germline V CDR1 and CDR2: SGHRS, YFSETQ. CDR3 length: 15 amino acids. With 1 base clipped from V and 5 bases from J, the junction kept 5 bases outside the gene matches. The CDR3 loop reads CASSLSGTDNEKLFF. The CDR3 bases are TGCGCCAGCAGCTTGAGCGGGACAGACAATGAAAAACTGTTTTTT. Combining the CDR3 with reference TRBV5-1 and TRBJ1-4 gives the whole variable domain KAGVTQTPRYLIKTRGQQVTLSCSPISGHRSVSWYQQTPGQGLQFLFEYFSETQRNKGNFPGRFSGRQFSNSRSEMNVSTLELGDSALYLCASSLSGTDNEKLFFGSGTQLSVL.